These 31 T cell receptor beta chains were all obtained from the same sample, sequenced in a study of cytomegalovirus exposure and HLA in healthy donors. Researchers ran the PCR with 60 Vbeta and 13 Jbeta primers. TCRdb's copy holds only in-frame clones and misses some; the assay was immunoSEQ multiplex PCR. The repertoire consists of 150,000 to 200,000 clones, with roughly 80% occurring once and the leading ten covering about 7.7%. The sequenced sample was PBMCs. The receptors here all came from a woman between 40 and 55 years old in good health and CMV-seropositive.

This clone is a singleton in its sample. V gene TRBV5-1 combines with J gene TRBJ2-7; tentatively, D is TRBD2 (5 bases). Looked up from germline, CDR1 is SGHRS and CDR2 is YFSETQ. The length of the CDR3 is 15 residues. V lost 2 bases, J lost 0 bases, and 12 bases lay in between. Here the CDR3 DNA reads TGCGCCAGCAGCTTCGAGGGCAGGAGCTCCTACGAGCAGTACTTC. This encodes CASSFEGRSSYEQYF.

The CDR3 DNA is TGTGCCACTATTGGGCTAAGAAACGGGGAGCTGTTTTTT. Its protein product is CATIGLRNGELFF. The rearrangement joins TRBV2 to TRBJ2-2; D unclear. V was shortened by 10 bases and J by 7 bases, with 16 bases between the two germline ends. This CDR3 has 13 residues. Germline V CDR1 and CDR2: SNHLY, FYNNEI.

This clone was seen a few times. Relative to the germline gene, one junction end is altered; a read error may explain this. This chain links TRBV7-9 with TRBJ1-1; 9 bases are a match to TRBD1. Germline V gene data show CDR1 as SEHNR and CDR2 as FQNEAQ (reference sequence). CDR3 length: 15 amino acids. CDR3 nucleotides: TGTTCCAGCAGCTACCGACAGGGGGTGAACACTGAAGCTTTCTTT. Its translation is CSSSYRQGVNTEAFF. The full variable domain, with the rest looked up from reference TRBV7-9 and TRBJ1-1, is DTGVSQNPRHKITKRGQNVTFRCDPISEHNRLYWYRQTLGQGPEFLTYFQNEAQLEKSRLLSDRFSAERPKGSFSTLEIQRTEQGDSAMYLCSSSYRQGVNTEAFFGQGTRLTVV.

The CDR3 DNA follows: TGTGCCAGCAATGGGGGGGGTGGCTCTGGAAACACCATATATTTT. Encoded protein: CASNGGGGSGNTIYF. V and J are TRBV28 and TRBJ1-3; TRBD1 is a possible D gene (5 bases). V gave up 7 bases and J gave up 0 bases, with 13 bases separating them. The CDR3 length is 15 residues. Germline values: CDR1 MDHEN, CDR2 SYDVKM.

The chain couples TRBV15 to TRBJ1-6; 9 bases are shared with TRBD1. The CDR3 contains 16 residues. CDR1 LNHNV and CDR2 YYDKDF come from the germline V gene (reference sequence). Losses at the gene ends were 4 bases for V and 2 bases for J; bases not matched to a gene: 3. CDR3 sequence: CATSTWDRAYNSPLHF. In DNA, the CDR3 is TGTGCCACCAGCACCTGGGACAGGGCCTATAATTCACCCCTCCACTTT.

The chain links TRBV28 to TRBJ2-2; TRBD1 matches at 7 bases. With V trimmed by 3 bases and J by 0 bases, 7 bases remained unmatched. CDR3 length: 17 amino acids. CDR1 is MDHEN, CDR2 SYDVKM, per germline. The CDR3 nucleotides read TGTGCCAGCAGTTTTGGATTGGGGACAGCGAACACCGGGGAGCTGTTTTTT. Its protein product is CASSFGLGTANTGELFF. Based on the CDR3 plus reference TRBV28 and TRBJ2-2, the full variable domain is DVKVTQSSRYLVKRTGEKVFLECVQDMDHENMFWYRQDPGLGLRLIYFSYDVKMKEKGDIPEGYSVSREKKERFSLILESASTNQTSMYLCASSFGLGTANTGELFFGEGSRLTVL.

The rearrangement links TRBV10-3 to TRBJ2-1, with D tentatively TRBD2 (6 bases). Trimming pared 8 bases from V and 6 bases from J, leaving 20 bases between. This CDR3 region has 15 residues. CDR1 and CDR2 (germline): ENHRY, SYGVKD. The chain's CDR3 is CAIGQPEGRRNEQFF. In DNA, the CDR3 is TGTGCCATCGGTCAGCCGGAGGGCCGTCGCAATGAGCAGTTCTTC.

The rearrangement uses TRBV19 and TRBJ2-1, with 10 positions matching TRBD2. The V segment lost 1 base and the J segment 6 bases; nucleotides outside the gene matches: 6. The germline CDR1 and CDR2 sequences are LNHDA and SQIVND (reference sequence). The CDR3 contains 16 residues. The CDR3 loop is CASSIVGAGGPNEQFF. In nucleotides, the CDR3 is TGTGCCAGTAGTATAGTAGGAGCGGGAGGGCCCAATGAGCAGTTCTTC.

The V gene is TRBV4-1, the J gene TRBJ2-7, with TRBD2 matching over 8 bases. The CDR3 spans 16 residues. From germline, CDR1 is MGHRA and CDR2 YSYEKL. Germline trimming cut 4 bases from V and 1 base from J; bases unmatched to any gene: 9. The CDR3 DNA reads as TGCGCCAGCAGCCGGACCCCTAGCGGGTGGTCCTACGAGCAGTACTTC. It codes for CASSRTPSGWSYEQYF.

The chain employs TRBV19 and TRBJ2-1; TRBD2 aligns across 13 bases. V was pared by 10 bases and J by 9 bases, with 21 bases of the junction left unmatched. This CDR3 has 18 amino acids. Germline CDR1 reads LNHDA; CDR2 reads SQIVND (reference sequence). The CDR3 bases are TGTGCCAAACCACCACTAGCGGGAGGGCCCAAGGGCGATTGTGAGCAGTTCTTC. Its protein product is CAKPPLAGGPKGDCEQFF.

The V call is TRBV29-1, the J call TRBJ2-3; 8 bases line up with TRBD1. This CDR3 has 13 residues. The germline gives CDR1 SQVTM, CDR2 ANQGSEA. J lost 2 bases, V lost 7 bases, and 5 bases had no gene match. CDR3 sequence reads: CSARTGNTDTQYF. The CDR3 nucleotides are TGCAGCGCCCGGACAGGGAACACAGATACGCAGTATTTT.

This CDR3 is CASSLRVSGRALGNEQFF. The CDR3 nucleotides read TGTGCCAGCAGCTTACGAGTTAGCGGGAGGGCCTTAGGTAATGAGCAGTTCTTC. The chain employs TRBV7-2 and TRBJ2-1; TRBD2 matches 11 bases. With 2 bases clipped from V and 7 bases from J, the junction kept 13 bases outside the gene matches. The CDR3 length is 18 residues. Germline CDR1 reads SGHTA; CDR2 reads FQGNSA.

J is TRBJ2-2 and V is TRBV9; perhaps TRBD2 as D (7 bases). The CDR3 is 15 residues long. Germline values: CDR1 SGDLS, CDR2 YYNGEE. The V and J ends lost 4 bases and 4 bases respectively, with 14 bases between them. CDR3 amino acids: CASSLEGGGTGELFF. The DNA of the CDR3 is TGTGCCAGCAGCCTAGAGGGGGGGGGCACCGGGGAGCTGTTTTTT.

The V call is TRBV30, the J call TRBJ2-5, with D possibly matching TRBD1 (6 bases). Trimming took off 0 bases at V and 5 bases at J, with 7 bases between the two ends. Germline V lookup: CDR1 GTSNPN, CDR2 SVGIG (reference sequence). This CDR3 comprises 12 residues. CDR3 region: CAWSVTGETQYF. CDR3 sequence (DNA): TGTGCCTGGAGTGTAACAGGGGAGACCCAGTACTTC.

CDR3 region: CATSRDLVRDPANYGYTF. In nucleotides, the CDR3 is TGTGCCACCAGCAGAGATTTGGTGCGGGATCCAGCTAACTATGGCTACACCTTC. This chain connects TRBV15 to TRBJ1-2, with D unclear. Per germline, CDR1 LNHNV and CDR2 YYDKDF (reference sequence). Trimming took 0 bases from V and 0 from J, leaving 17 bases between them. This CDR3 is built from 18 residues. Using reference TRBV15 and TRBJ1-2 for the parts outside the CDR3, the full variable domain is DAMVIQNPRYQVTQFGKPVTLSCSQTLNHNVMYWYQQKSSQAPKLLFHYYDKDFNNEADTPDNFQSRRPNTSFCFLDIRSPGLGDTAMYLCATSRDLVRDPANYGYTFGSGTRLTVV.

The CDR3 sequence: CASLSGGPNNEQFF. The CDR3 nucleotides are TGTGCCAGCTTATCGGGAGGGCCAAACAATGAGCAGTTCTTC. This rearrangement joins TRBV6-5 to TRBJ2-1; 8 bases agree with TRBD2. This CDR3 region has 14 residues. The J segment lost 5 bases and the V segment lost 8 bases, leaving 8 bases of the junction unmatched. Germline V lookup: CDR1 MNHEY, CDR2 SVGAGI.

This rearrangement joins TRBV7-2 to TRBJ2-7, with TRBD2 matching 9 bases. The junction had 1 base not matched to a gene; V was cut back by 5 bases and J by 2 bases. Germline V lookup: CDR1 SGHTA, CDR2 FQGNSA. There are 13 residues in the CDR3. The CDR3 DNA follows: TGTGCCAGCAGCCCTAGCGGGACCTACGAGCAGTACTTC. Amino acids: CASSPSGTYEQYF.

The chain links TRBV11-3 to TRBJ2-1; the match to TRBD2 covers 10 bases. Germline V gene sequence: CDR1 SGHNT, CDR2 YENEEA. CDR3 length: 14 amino acids. J gave up 10 bases and V 4 bases, and 7 bases lay outside the gene matches. The CDR3 nucleotides are TGTGCCAGCAGCTACGTAGCGGGAGGAGGGGAGCAGTTCTTC. Translated, it gives CASSYVAGGGEQFF.

The DNA of the CDR3 is TGTGCCAGCAGTTTAGTGGCTAGTATCTACGAGCAGTACTTC. Protein: CASSLVASIYEQYF. V usage is TRBV27 and J usage is TRBJ2-7; D ambiguous. The CDR3 consists of 14 residues. Between the trimmed V and J ends, which lost 2 bases and 3 bases, there was a span of 11 bases. Germline V lookup: CDR1 MNHEY, CDR2 SMNVEV (reference sequence).

This clone has only a few counts. The chain uses TRBV7-8 and TRBJ2-5, with D maybe TRBD2 (5 bases). V was trimmed by 1 base and J by 2 bases, leaving 11 bases between them. Germline-derived CDR1 and CDR2 are SGHVS and FQNEAQ. The length of the CDR3 is 15 residues. Here the CDR3 reads CASSLGGSEQETQYF. Here the CDR3 DNA reads TGTGCCAGCAGCTTAGGAGGGTCAGAACAAGAGACCCAGTACTTC. The full variable domain, in which reference TRBV7-8 and TRBJ2-5 provide the parts outside the CDR3, is GAGVSQSPRYKVAKRGQDVALRCDPISGHVSLFWYQQALGQGPEFLTYFQNEAQLDKSGLPSDRFFAERPEGSVSTLKIQRTQQEDSAVYLCASSLGGSEQETQYFGPGTRLLVL.

The chain recombines TRBV9 with TRBJ2-5; the D gene is possibly TRBD2 (5 bases). This CDR3 is 15 amino acids long. V lost 0 bases to trimming and J lost 2 bases, with 11 bases between them. CDR1 and CDR2 from the germline V gene are SGDLS and YYNGEE. The CDR3 sequence is CASSVGGILQETQYF. The CDR3 coding sequence is TGTGCCAGCAGCGTAGGAGGGATACTACAAGAGACCCAGTACTTC.

This chain links TRBV28 with TRBJ1-4; no definite D call. Looked up from germline, CDR1 is MDHEN and CDR2 is SYDVKM. This CDR3 is built from 13 residues. With 10 bases removed from V and 4 bases from J, the gap between germline ends came to 13 bases. The CDR3 DNA is TGTGCCACCCGAGGGCAGATTAATGAAAAACTGTTTTTT. This translates into CATRGQINEKLFF.

The chain employs TRBV7-9 and TRBJ1-2, with D possibly being TRBD1 (6 bases). This CDR3 is built from 15 residues. Trimming took off 5 bases at V and 4 bases at J, with 17 bases between the two ends. The germline gives CDR1 SEHNR, CDR2 FQNEAQ (reference sequence). CDR3 nucleotide sequence: TGTGCCAGCAGCCCAGCAGAGGGGGTGAGCTATGGCTACACCTTC. Translated, it gives CASSPAEGVSYGYTF.

The chain employs TRBV27 and TRBJ2-3; TRBD2 is a possible D gene (5 bases). The germline V and J ends were trimmed by 7 bases and 1 base, with 18 bases remaining between them. The germline gives CDR1 MNHEY, CDR2 SMNVEV (reference sequence). CDR3 length: 16 residues. CDR3 DNA sequence: TGTGCCAGCAAGGACCGAGGGTTGGTGGGCACAGATACGCAGTATTTT. This translates into CASKDRGLVGTDTQYF.

This clone was seen a few times. CDR3 sequence reads: CASSVGTSGTAYEQYF. The CDR3 nucleotides are TGCGCCAGCAGCGTGGGGACTAGCGGCACAGCCTACGAGCAGTACTTC. The rearrangement joins TRBV5-1 to TRBJ2-7; 11 bases map to TRBD2. CDR1 and CDR2 (germline): SGHRS, YFSETQ. The CDR3 sequence is 16 residues long. Trimming cost V 4 bases and J 2 bases; bases outside gene matches: 8. Full variable domain (outside the CDR3, taken from reference TRBV5-1 and TRBJ2-7): KAGVTQTPRYLIKTRGQQVTLSCSPISGHRSVSWYQQTPGQGLQFLFEYFSETQRNKGNFPGRFSGRQFSNSRSEMNVSTLELGDSALYLCASSVGTSGTAYEQYFGPGTRLTVT.

This clone appeared a few times. V usage is TRBV4-2 and J usage is TRBJ2-7; TRBD2 agrees at 14 bases. V dropped 0 bases and J dropped 4; count of bases not matched to a gene: 8. The CDR3 loop spans 18 amino acids. Germline-derived CDR1 and CDR2 are LGHNA and YNFKEQ. CDR3 nucleotides: TGTGCCAGCAGCCAAGATAAGGGGACTAGCGGGAGATATTACGAGCAGTACTTC. This codes for CASSQDKGTSGRYYEQYF.

This clone is a singleton in its sample. The chain employs TRBV6-1 and TRBJ2-5; tentative D call: TRBD2 (6 bases). This CDR3 is built from 14 residues. Trimming left V 4 bases short and J 5 bases short, with 14 bases between. CDR1 and CDR2 from the germline V gene are MNHNS and SASEGT. Here the CDR3 reads CASSAPGDWETQYF. The CDR3 nucleotides read TGTGCCAGCAGTGCACCGGGAGACTGGGAGACCCAGTACTTC.

Details on this clone: Mismatch with germline at one junction end may stem from a read error. The CDR3 nucleotides read TGTGCTAGCAGCCCCCTGAGGGCTAGTATTGGCACAGATACGCAGTATTTT. It encodes CASSPLRASIGTDTQYF. The rearrangement links TRBV7-7 to TRBJ2-3; perhaps TRBD2 as D (5 bases). Germline V CDR1 and CDR2: SSHAT, FNYEAQ (reference sequence). This CDR3 is built from 17 residues.

This clone was observed a handful of times. The chain carries TRBV6-5 and TRBJ2-3, with 7 bases fitting TRBD2. This CDR3 is 15 amino acids long. V gave up 2 bases and J gave up 0 bases; unmatched junction bases: 2. Germline V CDR1 and CDR2: MNHEY, SVGAGI. CDR3 nucleotides: TGTGCCAGCAGTTACAGCGGGACCAGCACAGATACGCAGTATTTT. It encodes CASSYSGTSTDTQYF.

Only one count was recorded for this clone. V gene TRBV27 combines with J gene TRBJ2-7; 7 nucleotides agree with TRBD2. This CDR3 has 16 amino acids. Germline V gene data show CDR1 as MNHEY and CDR2 as SMNVEV (reference sequence). The V segment lost 2 bases and the J segment 3 bases; nucleotides outside the gene matches: 10. CDR3 sequence reads: CASSLGGAGPGYEQYF. DNA of the CDR3: TGTGCCAGCAGTTTAGGAGGAGCGGGACCTGGCTACGAGCAGTACTTC.

This chain connects TRBV2 to TRBJ2-3, with a tentative D call TRBD2 (5 bases). Germline V CDR1 and CDR2: SNHLY, FYNNEI. The CDR3 sequence is 14 residues long. With 4 bases removed from V and 8 bases from J, the gap between germline ends came to 16 bases. This CDR3 reads CASSGAIAEGTQYF. CDR3 nucleotides: TGTGCCAGCAGTGGGGCGATCGCTGAGGGTACGCAGTATTTT.